Sequencing of this T cell receptor beta chain was carried out in a study of blood T cell repertoires in COVID-19. About the research overall: Samples came from the United States, Italy and Spain, spanning acute and convalescent COVID-19.

Trimming stripped 3 bases from V and 1 base from J, with 7 bases between. Germline CDR1 is LGHDT and CDR2 is YNNKEL (reference sequence). The CDR3 has 13 residues. TCRdb keeps only in-frame clones here, not all; method: immunoSEQ multiplex PCR. The sample holds about 59,000 clones, 75% to 95% seen once. Input material: peripheral blood. The sequence came from a man at least 80 years old with acute or convalescent COVID-19. J is TRBJ2-7 and V is TRBV3-1 (or the pseudogene TRBV3-2); the D gene is possibly TRBD1 (5 bases). The CDR3, as DNA: TGTGCCAGCAGCCAGCAGGGATCCTACGAGCAGTACTTC. Protein: CASSQQGSYEQYF.